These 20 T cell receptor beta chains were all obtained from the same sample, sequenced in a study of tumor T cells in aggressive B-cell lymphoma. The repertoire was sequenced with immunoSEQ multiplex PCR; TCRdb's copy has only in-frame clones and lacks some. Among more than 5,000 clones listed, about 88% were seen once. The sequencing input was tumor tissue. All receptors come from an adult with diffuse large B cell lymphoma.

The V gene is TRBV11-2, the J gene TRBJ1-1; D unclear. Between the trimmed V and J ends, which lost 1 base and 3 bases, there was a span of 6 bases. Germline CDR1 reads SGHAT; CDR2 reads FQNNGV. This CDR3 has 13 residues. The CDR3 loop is CASSLVVDTEAFF. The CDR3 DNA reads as TGTGCCAGCAGCTTAGTAGTGGACACTGAAGCTTTCTTT.

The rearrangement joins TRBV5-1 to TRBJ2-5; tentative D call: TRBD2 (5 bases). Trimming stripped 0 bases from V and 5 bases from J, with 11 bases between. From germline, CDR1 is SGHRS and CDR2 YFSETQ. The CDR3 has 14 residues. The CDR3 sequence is CASSLGTYGETQYF. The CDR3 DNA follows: TGCGCCAGCAGCTTGGGGACTTATGGGGAGACCCAGTACTTC.

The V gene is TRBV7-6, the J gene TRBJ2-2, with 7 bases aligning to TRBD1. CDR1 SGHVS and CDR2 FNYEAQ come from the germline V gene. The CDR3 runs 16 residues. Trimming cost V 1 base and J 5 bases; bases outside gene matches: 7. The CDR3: CASSLGTGSFTGELFF. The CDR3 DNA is TGTGCCAGCAGCTTAGGGACAGGTTCATTTACCGGGGAGCTGTTTTTT.

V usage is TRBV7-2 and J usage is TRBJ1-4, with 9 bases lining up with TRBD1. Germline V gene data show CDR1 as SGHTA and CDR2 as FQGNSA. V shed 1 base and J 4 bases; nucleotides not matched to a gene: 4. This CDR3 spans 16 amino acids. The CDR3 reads CASSLGGTGYNEKLFF. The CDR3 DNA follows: TGTGCCAGCAGCTTAGGCGGGACAGGGTATAATGAAAAACTGTTTTTT.

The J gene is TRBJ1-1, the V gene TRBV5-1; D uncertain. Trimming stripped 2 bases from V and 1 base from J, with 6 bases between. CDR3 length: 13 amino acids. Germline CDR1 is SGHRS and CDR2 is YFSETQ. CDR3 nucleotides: TGCGCCAGCAGCTTTACAGCGAACACTGAAGCTTTCTTT. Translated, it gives CASSFTANTEAFF. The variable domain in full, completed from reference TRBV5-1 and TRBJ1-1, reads KAGVTQTPRYLIKTRGQQVTLSCSPISGHRSVSWYQQTPGQGLQFLFEYFSETQRNKGNFPGRFSGRQFSNSRSEMNVSTLELGDSALYLCASSFTANTEAFFGQGTRLTVV.

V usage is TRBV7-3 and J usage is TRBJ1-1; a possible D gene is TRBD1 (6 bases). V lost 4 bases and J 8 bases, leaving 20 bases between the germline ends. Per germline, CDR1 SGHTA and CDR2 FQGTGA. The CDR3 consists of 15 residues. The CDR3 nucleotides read TGTGCCAGCAGCTACCAACTCGGGGTACAGGGAGAAGCTTTCTTT. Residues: CASSYQLGVQGEAFF.

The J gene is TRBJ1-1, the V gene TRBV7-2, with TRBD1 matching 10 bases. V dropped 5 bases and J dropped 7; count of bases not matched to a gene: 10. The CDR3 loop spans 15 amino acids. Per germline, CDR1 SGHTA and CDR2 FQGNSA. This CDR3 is CASSKGQGRGVEAFF. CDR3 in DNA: TGTGCCAGCAGCAAGGGACAGGGGAGGGGAGTTGAAGCTTTCTTT. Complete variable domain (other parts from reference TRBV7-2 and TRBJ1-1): GAGVSQSPSNKVTEKGKDVELRCDPISGHTALYWYRQSLGQGLEFLIYFQGNSAPDKSGLPSDRFSAERTGGSVSTLTIQRTQQEDSAVYLCASSKGQGRGVEAFFGQGTRLTVV.

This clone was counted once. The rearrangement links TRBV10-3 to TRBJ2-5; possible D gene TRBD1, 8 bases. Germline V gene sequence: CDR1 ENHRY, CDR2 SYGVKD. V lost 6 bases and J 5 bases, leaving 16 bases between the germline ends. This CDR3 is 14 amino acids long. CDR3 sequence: CAIRDGQGGETQYF. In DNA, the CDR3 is TGTGCCATCAGAGATGGACAGGGAGGGGAGACCCAGTACTTC.

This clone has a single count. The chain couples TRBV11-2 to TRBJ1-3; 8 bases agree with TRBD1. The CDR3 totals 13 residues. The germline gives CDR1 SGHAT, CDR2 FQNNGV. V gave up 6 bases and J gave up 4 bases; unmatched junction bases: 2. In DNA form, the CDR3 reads TGTGCCAGCAGACGGGACAGGGGAAACACCATATATTTT. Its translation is CASRRDRGNTIYF.

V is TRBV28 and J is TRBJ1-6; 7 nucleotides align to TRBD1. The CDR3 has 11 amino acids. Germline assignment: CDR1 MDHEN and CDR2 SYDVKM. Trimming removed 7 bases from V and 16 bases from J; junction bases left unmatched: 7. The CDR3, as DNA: TGTGCCAGCACTCCGGGACAGCGACTCCACTTT. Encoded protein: CASTPGQRLHF.

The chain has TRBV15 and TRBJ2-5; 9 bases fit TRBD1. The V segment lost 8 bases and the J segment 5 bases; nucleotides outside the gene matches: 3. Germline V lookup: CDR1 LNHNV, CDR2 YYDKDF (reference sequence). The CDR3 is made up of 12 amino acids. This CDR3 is CATGQGWETQYF. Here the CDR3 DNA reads TGTGCCACCGGACAGGGGTGGGAGACCCAGTACTTC.

The CDR3 DNA reads TGTGCCAGCAGCTTAGCGGCGCAGGCAATGATTTCTGAAGCTTTCTTT. This translates into CASSLAAQAMISEAFF. The V and J genes are TRBV7-6 and TRBJ1-1, with D unclear. With 0 bases removed from V and 6 bases from J, the gap between germline ends came to 17 bases. The germline V gene encodes CDR1 SGHVS and CDR2 FNYEAQ. CDR3 length equals 16 residues.

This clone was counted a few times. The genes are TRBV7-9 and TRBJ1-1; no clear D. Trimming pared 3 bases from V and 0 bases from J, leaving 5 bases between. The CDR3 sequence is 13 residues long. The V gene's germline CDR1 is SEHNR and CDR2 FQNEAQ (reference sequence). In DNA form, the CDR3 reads TGTGCCAGCAGCTTCGACATGAACACTGAAGCTTTCTTT. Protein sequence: CASSFDMNTEAFF.

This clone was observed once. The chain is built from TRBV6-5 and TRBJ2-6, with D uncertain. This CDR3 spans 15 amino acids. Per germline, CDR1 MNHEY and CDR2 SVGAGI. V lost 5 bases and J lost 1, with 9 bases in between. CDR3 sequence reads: CASSPQESGANVLTF. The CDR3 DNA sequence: TGTGCCAGCAGTCCTCAGGAATCTGGGGCCAACGTCCTGACTTTC.

DNA for the CDR3: TGTGCCAGCAGCTTTGGGACAGGGGATTACGAGCAGTACTTC. Translation gives CASSFGTGDYEQYF. The rearrangement links TRBV5-6 to TRBJ2-7; 10 bases align to TRBD1. The V and J ends lost 2 bases and 4 bases, in that order; junction bases with no gene match: 3. Germline assignment: CDR1 SGHDT and CDR2 YYEEEE. The CDR3 spans 14 residues.

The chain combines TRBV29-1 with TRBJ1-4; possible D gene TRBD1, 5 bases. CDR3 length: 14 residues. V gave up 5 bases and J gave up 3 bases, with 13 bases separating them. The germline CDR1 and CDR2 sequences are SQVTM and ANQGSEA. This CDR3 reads CSVYRIEANEKLFF. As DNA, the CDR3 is TGCAGCGTTTACAGGATCGAGGCTAATGAAAAACTGTTTTTT.

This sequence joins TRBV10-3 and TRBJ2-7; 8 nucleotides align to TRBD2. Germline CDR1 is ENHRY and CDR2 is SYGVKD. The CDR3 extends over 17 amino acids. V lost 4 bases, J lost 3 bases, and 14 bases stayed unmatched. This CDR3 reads CAISVRLAGHLLYEQYF. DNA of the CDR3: TGTGCCATCAGTGTCAGGCTAGCGGGCCACCTGCTCTACGAGCAGTACTTC.

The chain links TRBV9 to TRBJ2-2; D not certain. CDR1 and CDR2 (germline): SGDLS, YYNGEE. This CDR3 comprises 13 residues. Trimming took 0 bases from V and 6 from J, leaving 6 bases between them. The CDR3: CASSVDMSGELFF. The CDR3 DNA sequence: TGTGCCAGCAGCGTAGATATGTCCGGGGAGCTGTTTTTT.

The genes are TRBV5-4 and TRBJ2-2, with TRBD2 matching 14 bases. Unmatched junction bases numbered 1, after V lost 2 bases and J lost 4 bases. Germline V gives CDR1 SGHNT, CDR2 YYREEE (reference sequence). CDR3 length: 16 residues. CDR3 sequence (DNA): TGTGCCAGCAGCTTCGGACTAGCGGGGGGCACCGGGGAGCTGTTTTTT. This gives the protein CASSFGLAGGTGELFF.

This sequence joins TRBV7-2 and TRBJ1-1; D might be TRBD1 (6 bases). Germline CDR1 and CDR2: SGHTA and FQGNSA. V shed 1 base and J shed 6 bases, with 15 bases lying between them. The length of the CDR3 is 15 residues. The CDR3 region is CASSLVGTGLAEAFF. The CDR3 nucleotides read TGTGCCAGCAGCTTAGTCGGTACAGGGCTCGCTGAAGCTTTCTTT.